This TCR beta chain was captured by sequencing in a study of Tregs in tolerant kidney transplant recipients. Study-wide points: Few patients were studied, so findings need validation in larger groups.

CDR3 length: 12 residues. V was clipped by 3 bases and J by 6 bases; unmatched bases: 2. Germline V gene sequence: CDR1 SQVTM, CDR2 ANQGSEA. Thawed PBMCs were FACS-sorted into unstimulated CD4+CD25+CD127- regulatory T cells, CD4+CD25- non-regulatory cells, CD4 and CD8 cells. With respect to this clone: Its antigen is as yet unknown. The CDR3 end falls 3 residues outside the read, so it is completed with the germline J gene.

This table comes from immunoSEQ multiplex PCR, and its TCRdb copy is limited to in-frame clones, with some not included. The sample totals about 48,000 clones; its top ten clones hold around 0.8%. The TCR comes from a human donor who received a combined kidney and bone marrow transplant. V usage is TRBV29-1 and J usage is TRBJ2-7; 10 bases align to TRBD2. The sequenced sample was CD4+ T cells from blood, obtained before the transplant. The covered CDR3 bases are TGCAGCGTTGAGCTAGCGGGAGTCGAG. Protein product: CSVELAGVE. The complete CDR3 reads CSVELAGVEQYF.